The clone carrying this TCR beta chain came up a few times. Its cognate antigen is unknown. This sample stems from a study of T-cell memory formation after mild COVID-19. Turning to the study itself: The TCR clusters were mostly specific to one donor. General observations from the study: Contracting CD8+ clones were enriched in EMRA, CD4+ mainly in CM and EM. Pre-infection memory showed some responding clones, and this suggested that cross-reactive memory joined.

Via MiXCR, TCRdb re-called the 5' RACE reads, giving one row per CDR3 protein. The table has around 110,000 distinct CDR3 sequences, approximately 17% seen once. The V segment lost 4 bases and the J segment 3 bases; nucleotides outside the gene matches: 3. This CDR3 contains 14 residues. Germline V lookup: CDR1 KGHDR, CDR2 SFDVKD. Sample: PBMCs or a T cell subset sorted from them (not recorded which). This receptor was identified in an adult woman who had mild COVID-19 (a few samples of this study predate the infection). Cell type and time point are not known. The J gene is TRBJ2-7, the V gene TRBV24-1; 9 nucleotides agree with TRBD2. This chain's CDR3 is CATSDTAGGYEQYF. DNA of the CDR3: TGTGCCACCAGTGACACAGCGGGGGGCTACGAGCAGTACTTC.